These 24 T cell receptor beta chains came from one sample sequenced in a study of Ad26.COV2.S vaccination and SARS-CoV-2 variants. The treatment is: about 20 received Ad26.COV2.S at low or high dose, single or two shots; several received placebo; per-sample allocation not given. Specimens were obtained on day 63 following the first vaccine or placebo injection. This table comes from immunoSEQ multiplex PCR, and its TCRdb copy is limited to in-frame clones, with some not included. Here the sample spans a few hundred thousand clones, roughly nine tenths being singletons. The sample in question was peripheral blood, obtained in a trial of Ad26.COV2.S vaccine versus placebo. The receptors were sampled from a person aged 18-60 years who received the Ad26.COV2.S COVID-19 vaccine or a placebo.

This rearrangement joins TRBV10-3 to TRBJ2-3, with 10 bases matching TRBD1. Germline-derived CDR1 and CDR2 are ENHRY and SYGVKD. Trimming took 7 bases from V and 4 from J; bases not matched to a gene: 5. The CDR3 is 14 amino acids. The CDR3 coding sequence is TGTGCCATCAACCCCGGGACAGGGGCAGATACGCAGTATTTT. The encoded protein is CAINPGTGADTQYF.

This chain uses TRBV24-1 with TRBJ2-1; 14 nucleotides line up with TRBD2. V shed 7 bases and J 0 bases; nucleotides not matched to a gene: 7. The CDR3 is 18 residues long. Germline CDR1 KGHDR, CDR2 SFDVKD. This CDR3 is CATSGTSGSHSSYNEQFF. The CDR3 DNA is TGTGCCACCAGCGGGACTAGCGGGAGTCACAGCTCCTACAATGAGCAGTTCTTC.

The chain links TRBV19 to TRBJ2-2; D might be TRBD1 or TRBD2, each matching 5 bases. Trimming took 3 bases from V and 9 from J, leaving 8 bases between them. The germline CDR1 and CDR2 sequences are LNHDA and SQIVND (reference sequence). The CDR3 contains 12 residues. CDR3 sequence: CASSIGARELFF. The CDR3 DNA reads TGTGCCAGTAGTATCGGGGCCAGGGAGCTGTTTTTT.

The genes are TRBV7-9 and TRBJ2-1, with D possibly being TRBD1 (6 bases). With 5 bases removed from V and 0 bases from J, the gap between germline ends came to 14 bases. The CDR3 has 16 amino acids. Germline V gene data show CDR1 as SEHNR and CDR2 as FQNEAQ (reference sequence). CDR3 residues: CASSPDSPSSYNEQFF. CDR3 sequence (DNA): TGTGCCAGCAGCCCGGACAGCCCGAGCTCCTACAATGAGCAGTTCTTC.

J is TRBJ1-5 and V is TRBV19, with D unclear. The CDR3 consists of 16 residues. Deletions cut 4 bases from V and 3 bases from J, with 16 bases between. Germline values: CDR1 LNHDA, CDR2 SQIVND (reference sequence). The CDR3 sequence: CASSTRISPPNQPQHF. The CDR3 DNA is TGTGCCAGTAGTACCCGGATCTCTCCCCCCAATCAGCCCCAGCATTTT.

The chain carries TRBV5-5 and TRBJ2-7, with D maybe TRBD1 (6 bases). Between the trimmed V and J ends, which lost 7 bases and 4 bases, there was a span of 15 bases. CDR3 length: 13 amino acids. CDR1 and CDR2 from the germline V gene are SGHKS and YYEKEE (reference sequence). The CDR3 loop is CASRTAPLYEQYV. The CDR3 nucleotides read TGTGCCAGCCGGACAGCCCCTTTATACGAGCAGTACGTC.

The chain is built from TRBV4-3 and TRBJ1-5; D may be TRBD1 (6 bases). V was pared by 0 bases and J by 4 bases, with 10 bases between. The CDR3 extends over 15 amino acids. Germline-derived CDR1 and CDR2 are LGHNA and YSLEER. This CDR3 reads CASSQDGQNNQPQHF. CDR3 coding DNA: TGCGCCAGCAGCCAAGATGGACAGAATAATCAGCCCCAGCATTTT.

The genes are TRBV2 and TRBJ1-2; TRBD1 matches 9 bases. The V and J ends lost 4 bases and 7 bases, in that order; junction bases with no gene match: 10. This CDR3 comprises 15 residues. CDR1 is SNHLY, CDR2 FYNNEI, per germline. This CDR3 reads CASSGDRVPSGGYTF. The CDR3 DNA reads TGTGCCAGCAGTGGGGACAGGGTTCCGAGCGGTGGCTACACCTTC.

This chain uses TRBV10-2 with TRBJ1-2; perhaps TRBD1 as D (6 bases). Deletions cut 6 bases from V and 6 bases from J, with 11 bases between. Germline loops: CDR1 WSHSY, CDR2 SAAADI. The CDR3 has 12 residues. CDR3 in amino acids: CASRETGHGYTF. The CDR3 nucleotides read TGCGCCAGCAGAGAAACAGGGCATGGCTACACCTTC.

The genes are TRBV7-6 and TRBJ2-3; the D gene could be TRBD1 or TRBD2 (6 bases each). The CDR3 contains 15 residues. The germline gives CDR1 SGHVS, CDR2 FNYEAQ. Between the trimmed V and J ends, which lost 2 bases and 4 bases, there was a span of 13 bases. The DNA of the CDR3 is TGTGCCAGCAGCTTAAGCGAAGGGGGGCCAGATACGCAGTATTTT. Its protein product is CASSLSEGGPDTQYF.

The rearrangement links TRBV5-6 to TRBJ2-1; TRBD2 agrees at 14 bases. CDR3 length: 18 residues. Losses at the gene ends were 4 bases for V and 2 bases for J; bases not matched to a gene: 8. CDR1 is SGHDT, CDR2 YYEEEE, per germline. The CDR3: CASSKTSGGALAYNEQFF. CDR3 coding DNA: TGTGCCAGCAGCAAGACTAGCGGGGGGGCCCTAGCCTACAATGAGCAGTTCTTC.

J is TRBJ1-2 and V is TRBV27; 10 bases map to TRBD1. There are 14 residues in the CDR3. The junction had 4 bases not matched to a gene; V was cut back by 2 bases and J by 7 bases. Germline lookup yields CDR1 MNHEY and CDR2 SMNVEV (reference sequence). In nucleotides, the CDR3 is TGTGCCAGCAGTTTAAGACAGGGGGCAGCTGGCTACACCTTC. As protein: CASSLRQGAAGYTF.

The chain carries TRBV4-3 and TRBJ1-5; D not certain. The CDR3 length is 13 residues. V dropped 0 bases and J dropped 5 bases, with 5 bases sitting between them. Germline V gives CDR1 LGHNA, CDR2 YSLEER. CDR3 residues: CASSQDRDQPQHF. The CDR3 coding sequence is TGCGCCAGCAGCCAAGATCGGGATCAGCCCCAGCATTTT.

The chain links TRBV5-1 to TRBJ2-1; 9 nucleotides agree with TRBD1. V trimming: 9 bases; J trimming: 3 bases; junction bases outside the gene matches: 10. Germline V gene data show CDR1 as SGHRS and CDR2 as YFSETQ. The length of the CDR3 is 15 residues. CDR3 sequence reads: CAIRDRDRDYNEQFF. In DNA form, the CDR3 reads TGCGCCATCAGGGACCGGGACAGGGACTACAATGAGCAGTTCTTC.

The CDR3 DNA reads TGTGCCAGCAGTCCCGGGGCGGGAGGCGAGCAGTACGTC. This sequence encodes CASSPGAGGEQYV. V usage is TRBV7-2 and J usage is TRBJ2-7, with 8 bases that match TRBD2. CDR1 and CDR2 (germline): SGHTA, FQGNSA. CDR3 length: 13 residues. Trimming cost V 6 bases and J 6 bases; bases outside gene matches: 7.

The chain has TRBV27 and TRBJ2-1; tentative D call: TRBD1 (6 bases). The germline V and J ends were trimmed by 5 bases and 4 bases, with 30 bases remaining between them. This CDR3 spans 20 amino acids. Germline loops: CDR1 MNHEY, CDR2 SMNVEV (reference sequence). CDR3 coding DNA: TGTGCCAGCAGTCTATGGGGGCTAGTAAGGGGAAAAGGGGAATACAATGAGCAGTTCTTC. This sequence encodes CASSLWGLVRGKGEYNEQFF.

V usage is TRBV5-8 and J usage is TRBJ2-2; D ambiguous. CDR1 SGHTS and CDR2 YDEGEE come from the germline V gene. The CDR3 is made up of 16 amino acids. Deletions cut 4 bases from V and 7 bases from J, with 20 bases between. As DNA, the CDR3 is TGTGCCAGCAGCCCGGTAGTGGATATGGCGGACGGGGAGCTGTTTTTT. This translates into CASSPVVDMADGELFF.

As for this clone: The junction does not match germline at one end; this may be a read error. The chain couples TRBV10-3 to TRBJ1-1, with a weak D call TRBD1 (6 bases). The CDR3 sequence is 13 residues long. Germline CDR1 is ENHRY and CDR2 is SYGVKD. The CDR3 spells CAISEGTNSEAFF. The DNA for the CDR3 is TGTGCCATCAGTGAGGGGACAAACAGTGAAGCTTTCTTT.

The J gene is TRBJ2-1, the V gene TRBV9; D is perhaps TRBD2 (7 bases). V was shortened by 1 base and J by 8 bases, with 22 bases between the two germline ends. Germline-derived CDR1 and CDR2 are SGDLS and YYNGEE. The CDR3 contains 17 residues. CDR3 sequence reads: CASSVHLRGRAGDEQFF. The CDR3 nucleotides are TGTGCCAGCAGCGTACATCTAAGGGGGAGGGCCGGAGATGAGCAGTTCTTC.

Notes on this clone: A read error may produce the germline difference seen at one junction end. The chain employs TRBV7-9 and TRBJ1-4; tentative D call: TRBD1 (6 bases). This CDR3 is 14 amino acids long. Per germline, CDR1 SEHNR and CDR2 FQNEAQ (reference sequence). The CDR3 coding sequence is TGTGCCAGCAGCCTAGCGGGACACCGTGAAAAACTGTTTTTT. As protein: CASSLAGHREKLFF. The full variable domain, its missing parts supplied by reference TRBV7-9 and TRBJ1-4, is DTGVSQNPRHKITKRGQNVTFRCDPISEHNRLYWYRQTLGQGPEFLTYFQNEAQLEKSRLLSDRFSAERPKGSFSTLEIQRTEQGDSAMYLCASSLAGHREKLFFGSGTQLSVL.

This CDR3 is CASSLVGDDTGINEQYF. The CDR3 nucleotides read TGCGCCAGCAGCTTGGTGGGGGACGATACAGGGATCAACGAGCAGTACTTC. The V and J genes are TRBV5-1 and TRBJ2-7; TRBD1 might be the D (6 bases). The germline gives CDR1 SGHRS, CDR2 YFSETQ. CDR3 length: 17 residues. The V end lost 0 bases, the J end lost 5 bases, and 21 bases lay between the germline ends.

This chain links TRBV4-1 with TRBJ1-2, with a possible D match to TRBD1 (6 bases). Trimming took 2 bases from V and 4 from J, leaving 14 bases between them. Germline values: CDR1 MGHRA, CDR2 YSYEKL. The CDR3 length is 15 residues. The CDR3 region is CASSQNRVLTYGYTF. In nucleotides, the CDR3 is TGCGCCAGCAGCCAAAACAGGGTACTTACCTATGGCTACACCTTC.

The chain links TRBV3-1 (or the pseudogene TRBV3-2) to TRBJ2-4, with D perhaps matching TRBD2 (5 bases). The germline V gene encodes CDR1 LGHDT and CDR2 YNNKEL (reference sequence). The V gene lost 1 base and the J gene lost 6 bases, with 13 bases spanning the gap. The CDR3 extends over 15 amino acids. CDR3 sequence (DNA): TGTGCCAGCAGCCAAGGGATAGGCGGACTAAACATTCAGTACTTC. It is translated as CASSQGIGGLNIQYF.

The genes are TRBV2 and TRBJ1-5, with TRBD1 as a possible D gene (6 bases). Germline CDR1 SNHLY, CDR2 FYNNEI. V was pared by 6 bases and J by 6 bases, with 18 bases between. This CDR3 region has 15 residues. The CDR3: CASSAGAQGGQPQHF. The CDR3 DNA reads as TGTGCCAGCAGCGCAGGGGCCCAGGGCGGTCAGCCCCAGCATTTT.